What follows are 2 T cell receptor beta chains derived from one specimen sequenced in a study of T cell changes during pregnancy in multiple sclerosis. Only in-frame clones appear in the TCRdb table, and some are missing; sequencing was by immunoSEQ multiplex PCR. The profile shows around 72,000 clones, about 90% of them singletons. This sample comprised CD4+ T cells from peripheral blood mononuclear cells, obtained before pregnancy. The origin of the receptors is a female donor with multiple sclerosis, enrolled in a pregnancy study.

V gene TRBV18 combines with J gene TRBJ1-2; maybe TRBD1 (6 bases). CDR1 KGHSH and CDR2 LQKENI come from the germline V gene. This CDR3 has 13 amino acids. V was cut by 4 bases and J by 4 bases, with 10 bases left in between. The CDR3 loop is CASSLGQSYGYTF. Here the CDR3 DNA reads TGTGCCAGCTCACTCGGACAGTCCTATGGCTACACCTTC.

The chain links TRBV30 to TRBJ1-4; weak D call: TRBD1 (6 bases). The germline V gene encodes CDR1 GTSNPN and CDR2 SVGIG (reference sequence). The V gene lost 0 bases and the J gene lost 11 bases, with 10 bases spanning the gap. CDR3 size: 12 residues. CDR3 DNA: TGTGCCTGGAGTGTACAAAGGGGGAAACTGTTTTTT. It is translated as CAWSVQRGKLFF.